This passage covers 25 T cell receptor beta chains from one sample sequenced in a study of blood T cell repertoires in COVID-19. Sequenced by immunoSEQ multiplex PCR; TCRdb stores in-frame clones only, minus some. The sample holds some 57,000 clones, about 85% seen once. Material: peripheral blood. The receptors stem from a human donor in a cohort sampled during active COVID-19.

This clone was counted only a few times. The V gene is TRBV5-4, the J gene TRBJ2-3; D may be TRBD1 (5 bases). The CDR3 extends over 15 amino acids. V was cut by 0 bases and J by 2 bases, with 10 bases left in between. Germline V lookup: CDR1 SGHNT, CDR2 YYREEE (reference sequence). CDR3 sequence: CASSLGGRLTDTQYF. The DNA for the CDR3 is TGTGCCAGCAGCTTGGGGGGCAGACTCACAGATACGCAGTATTTT.

The genes are TRBV29-1 and TRBJ2-7; D gene uncertain. Germline values: CDR1 SQVTM, CDR2 ANQGSEA. V shed 4 bases and J shed 2 bases, with 9 bases lying between them. The CDR3 is 12 residues long. The CDR3 DNA reads TGCAGCGTTGTCGAGTTTACCTACGAGCAGTACTTC. Protein product: CSVVEFTYEQYF.

The chain uses TRBV27 and TRBJ1-5; weak D call: TRBD1 (6 bases). Germline lookup yields CDR1 MNHEY and CDR2 SMNVEV (reference sequence). The CDR3 loop spans 16 amino acids. V was pared by 4 bases and J by 2 bases, with 15 bases between. For the CDR3, the DNA is TGTGCCAGCAGTTCCCATGGGGGCCAGGGCAATCAGCCCCAGCATTTT. Its protein is CASSSHGGQGNQPQHF.

The chain recombines TRBV5-4 with TRBJ2-1; 11 bases agree with TRBD2. The germline V gene has CDR1 SGHNT and CDR2 YYREEE (reference sequence). With 5 bases clipped from V and 7 bases from J, the junction kept 8 bases outside the gene matches. The CDR3 spans 15 residues. The CDR3 sequence: CASSHGTSGMNEQFF. CDR3 DNA sequence: TGTGCCAGCAGTCACGGGACTAGCGGAATGAATGAGCAGTTCTTC. Combining the CDR3 with reference TRBV5-4 and TRBJ2-1 gives the whole variable domain ETGVTQSPTHLIKTRGQQVTLRCSSQSGHNTVSWYQQALGQGPQFIFQYYREEENGRGNFPPRFSGLQFPNYSSELNVNALELDDSALYLCASSHGTSGMNEQFFGPGTRLTVL.

V is TRBV7-6 and J is TRBJ2-2; 12 bases are shared with TRBD2. The CDR3 contains 17 residues. Unmatched junction bases numbered 2, after V lost 1 base and J lost 2 bases. From germline, CDR1 is SGHVS and CDR2 FNYEAQ. The CDR3 region is CASSLETSGGNTGELFF. In DNA form, the CDR3 reads TGTGCCAGCAGCTTAGAGACTAGCGGGGGTAACACCGGGGAGCTGTTTTTT.

V and J are TRBV2 and TRBJ2-5; 7 bases fit TRBD2. The J segment lost 7 bases and the V segment lost 4 bases, leaving 9 bases of the junction unmatched. The CDR3 consists of 14 residues. Germline lookup yields CDR1 SNHLY and CDR2 FYNNEI. CDR3 loop: CASSVTGGSGTQYF. In nucleotides, the CDR3 is TGTGCCAGCAGTGTGACGGGAGGTTCCGGGACCCAGTACTTC. The full variable domain, its missing parts supplied by reference TRBV2 and TRBJ2-5, is EPEVTQTPSHQVTQMGQEVILRCVPISNHLYFYWYRQILGQKVEFLVSFYNNEISEKSEIFDDQFSVERPDGSNFTLKIRSTKLEDSAMYFCASSVTGGSGTQYFGPGTRLLVL.

This clone was picked up one time. The J gene is TRBJ1-4, the V gene TRBV5-1; possibly TRBD1 for D (6 bases). Germline V gene lookup returns CDR1 SGHRS and CDR2 YFSETQ. This CDR3 is 14 amino acids long. Trimming removed 2 bases from V and 8 bases from J, with 13 bases in between. CDR3 coding DNA: TGCGCCAGCAGCTTCCAGGGGAGTGGGGAAAAACTGTTTTTT. Translating it yields CASSFQGSGEKLFF.

A note on this clone: Other DNA sequences in the sample encode the same CDR3. V is TRBV5-1 and J is TRBJ2-5, with 8 positions matching TRBD1. The CDR3 length is 13 residues. Germline V gene data show CDR1 as SGHRS and CDR2 as YFSETQ. V lost 4 bases to trimming and J lost 5 bases; unmatched junction nucleotides: 4. The CDR3 protein is CASSGQGAETQYF. In nucleotides, the CDR3 is TGCGCCAGCAGCGGGCAGGGGGCCGAGACCCAGTACTTC.

This clone has just a few counts. The J gene is TRBJ2-7, the V gene TRBV5-1, with 7 bases that match TRBD2. Trimming removed 6 bases from V and 0 bases from J; junction bases left unmatched: 6. The CDR3 runs to 14 residues. The germline gives CDR1 SGHRS, CDR2 YFSETQ. The CDR3 spells CASMAGDPSYEQYF. The CDR3 coding sequence is TGCGCCAGCATGGCGGGAGACCCCTCCTACGAGCAGTACTTC. Variable domain in full (rest from reference TRBV5-1 and TRBJ2-7): KAGVTQTPRYLIKTRGQQVTLSCSPISGHRSVSWYQQTPGQGLQFLFEYFSETQRNKGNFPGRFSGRQFSNSRSEMNVSTLELGDSALYLCASMAGDPSYEQYFGPGTRLTVT.

The count of this clone is one. Mismatch with germline at one junction end may stem from a read error. The genes are TRBV24-1 and TRBJ2-3; 10 bases align to TRBD2. The germline V gene encodes CDR1 KGHDR and CDR2 SFDVKD. The CDR3 length is 14 residues. CDR3 residues: CATSESGRADMQYF. CDR3 in DNA: TGTGCCACCAGTGAAAGCGGGAGGGCAGATATGCAGTATTTT.

V and J are TRBV7-9 and TRBJ2-2; no clear D gene. Germline V gene data show CDR1 as SEHNR and CDR2 as FQNEAQ (reference sequence). CDR3 length: 13 amino acids. V lost 1 base, J lost 6 bases, and 6 bases lay in between. CDR3 protein: CASSLDWSGELFF. CDR3 nucleotide sequence: TGTGCCAGCAGCTTAGACTGGTCCGGGGAGCTGTTTTTT.

The chain recombines TRBV27 with TRBJ1-1; no reliable D call. The germline V and J ends were trimmed by 2 bases and 2 bases, with 6 bases remaining between them. This CDR3 has 13 residues. CDR1 MNHEY and CDR2 SMNVEV come from the germline V gene (reference sequence). The CDR3 bases are TGTGCCAGCAGTTTACGTAAAAACACTGAAGCTTTCTTT. Amino acid sequence: CASSLRKNTEAFF.

The V call is TRBV30, the J call TRBJ2-3; weak D call: TRBD1 (5 bases). Germline-derived CDR1 and CDR2 are GTSNPN and SVGIG (reference sequence). The CDR3 has 14 residues. The V and J ends lost 4 bases and 6 bases respectively, with 17 bases between them. CDR3 protein: CAWTSIRASDTQYF. CDR3 DNA: TGTGCCTGGACGTCGATCAGGGCTAGTGATACGCAGTATTTT.

The chain joins TRBV5-1 to TRBJ2-1; TRBD2 matches 9 bases. The CDR3 covers 15 residues. Per the germline V gene, CDR1 is SGHRS and CDR2 is YFSETQ. Trimming took 4 bases from V and 7 from J; bases not matched to a gene: 9. In DNA form, the CDR3 reads TGCGCCAGCAGCGTAGCGGGAGATCGGAGTAATGAGCAGTTCTTC. It codes for CASSVAGDRSNEQFF.

The rearrangement links TRBV11-2 to TRBJ1-2, with 8 bases matching TRBD1. With 6 bases clipped from V and 9 bases from J, the junction kept 12 bases outside the gene matches. Germline lookup yields CDR1 SGHAT and CDR2 FQNNGV. This CDR3 is 14 amino acids long. DNA for the CDR3: TGTGCCAGCAGGGGACACCGGACAGGGCAGAGCTACACCTTC. Protein product: CASRGHRTGQSYTF.

The chain combines TRBV6-5 with TRBJ2-3; TRBD1 matches at 7 bases. This CDR3 contains 15 residues. After removal of 4 bases from V and 1 base from J, the junction contained 5 bases not matched to a gene. The V gene's germline CDR1 is MNHEY and CDR2 SVGAGI. CDR3 coding DNA: TGTGCCAGCAGTTTCGACAGGGCCGGCACAGATACGCAGTATTTT. Translating it yields CASSFDRAGTDTQYF.

There are a few counts of this clone. V and J are TRBV4-1 and TRBJ2-2, with D perhaps TRBD1 (5 bases). This CDR3 spans 15 amino acids. Deletions cut 4 bases from V and 1 base from J, with 10 bases between. The V gene's germline CDR1 is MGHRA and CDR2 YSYEKL. The CDR3 sequence: CASSRIGENTGELFF. CDR3 in DNA: TGCGCCAGCAGCCGAATAGGGGAGAACACCGGGGAGCTGTTTTTT.

V and J are TRBV6-5 and TRBJ2-1, with 8 bases that match TRBD2. The V and J ends lost 8 bases and 9 bases, in that order; junction bases with no gene match: 9. In germline, CDR1 is MNHEY, CDR2 SVGAGI. The CDR3 loop spans 13 amino acids. The CDR3 here is CASAGGVGGEQFF. CDR3 bases: TGTGCCAGCGCGGGGGGAGTCGGAGGTGAGCAGTTCTTC.

The chain joins TRBV6-6 to TRBJ1-6; tentatively, D is TRBD1 (6 bases). In germline, CDR1 is MNHNY, CDR2 SVGAGI (reference sequence). V dropped 5 bases and J dropped 10 bases, with 18 bases sitting between them. The CDR3 sequence is 15 residues long. CDR3 nucleotides: TGTGCCAGCAGTCTAAACAGGGCAGAGACGTCACCCCTCCACTTT. Its translation is CASSLNRAETSPLHF.

The CDR3 is CASSPRGGGEDTEAFF. The CDR3 DNA is TGTGCCAGCAGCCCCAGGGGAGGGGGGGAGGACACTGAAGCTTTCTTT. The chain uses TRBV4-2 and TRBJ1-1, with a weak D call TRBD1 (6 bases). Germline V gives CDR1 LGHNA, CDR2 YNFKEQ. Trimming cost V 4 bases and J 3 bases, with 18 bases left between them. The CDR3 spans 16 residues.

J is TRBJ2-5 and V is TRBV9; the D is unclear. The CDR3 has 15 amino acids. Germline V gene sequence: CDR1 SGDLS, CDR2 YYNGEE. Deletions cut 0 bases from V and 5 bases from J, with 14 bases between. CDR3 amino acids: CASSVVSAPGETQYF. The DNA of the CDR3 is TGTGCCAGCAGCGTAGTCTCAGCGCCCGGGGAGACCCAGTACTTC.

This clone was detected a few times. The V call is TRBV27, the J call TRBJ2-7, with TRBD2 identical over 7 bases. Trimming at V came to 5 bases and at J to 5 bases, leaving 12 bases not matched to a gene. This CDR3 region has 15 residues. The germline CDR1 and CDR2 sequences are MNHEY and SMNVEV (reference sequence). The CDR3: CASSPVGGRFDEQYF. The CDR3 nucleotides are TGTGCCAGCAGTCCCGTGGGAGGGAGATTTGACGAGCAGTACTTC.

Written as DNA, the CDR3 is TGTGCCAGCAGTGAGCCGGGGTCTACGGGTGAGCAGTTCTTC. Translating it yields CASSEPGSTGEQFF. V gene TRBV28 combines with J gene TRBJ2-1; weak D call: TRBD2 (5 bases). This CDR3 region has 14 residues. V was cut by 5 bases and J by 9 bases, with 17 bases left in between. Germline V lookup: CDR1 MDHEN, CDR2 SYDVKM. Variable domain in full (rest from reference TRBV28 and TRBJ2-1): DVKVTQSSRYLVKRTGEKVFLECVQDMDHENMFWYRQDPGLGLRLIYFSYDVKMKEKGDIPEGYSVSREKKERFSLILESASTNQTSMYLCASSEPGSTGEQFFGPGTRLTVL.

The V gene is TRBV28, the J gene TRBJ1-1; 9 nucleotides align to TRBD1. The CDR3 has 15 amino acids. The V and J ends lost 5 bases and 4 bases, in that order; junction bases with no gene match: 8. Per germline, CDR1 MDHEN and CDR2 SYDVKM. The CDR3 bases are TGTGCCAGCAGTCCCAACAGGGGGCGAAGCACTGAAGCTTTCTTT. It is translated as CASSPNRGRSTEAFF.

The gene calls are TRBV5-1 and TRBJ2-1, with TRBD2 identical over 14 bases. CDR1 is SGHRS and CDR2 is YFSETQ in the germline V gene. This CDR3 is 14 amino acids long. V lost 6 bases to trimming and J lost 10 bases; unmatched junction nucleotides: 6. CDR3 region: CASIGLAGGGEQFF. The CDR3 nucleotides are TGCGCCAGCATCGGACTAGCGGGAGGAGGGGAGCAGTTCTTC.